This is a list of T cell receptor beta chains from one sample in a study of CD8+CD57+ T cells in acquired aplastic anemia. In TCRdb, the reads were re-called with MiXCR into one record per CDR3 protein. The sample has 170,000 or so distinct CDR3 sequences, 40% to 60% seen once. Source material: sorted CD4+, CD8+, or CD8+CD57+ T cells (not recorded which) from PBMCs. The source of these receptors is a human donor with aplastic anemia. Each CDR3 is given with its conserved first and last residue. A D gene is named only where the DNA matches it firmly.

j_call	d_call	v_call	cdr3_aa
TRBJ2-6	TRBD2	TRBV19	CASSRGGGANVLTF
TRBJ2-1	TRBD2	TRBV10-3	CAISEMVAGVRYNEQFF
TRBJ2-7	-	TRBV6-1	CASSEALGRFYEQYF
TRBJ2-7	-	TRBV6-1	CASSEVAVRAYEQYF
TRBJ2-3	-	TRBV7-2	CASSLHTDTQYF
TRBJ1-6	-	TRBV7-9	CASSSQAFNSPLHF
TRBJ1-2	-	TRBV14	CASSQGNRDMPYTF
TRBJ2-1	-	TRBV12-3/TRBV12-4	CASSSLQGQFF
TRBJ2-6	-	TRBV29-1	CSVGTLARGPGANVLTF
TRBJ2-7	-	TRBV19	CASRQTGGYGVAYEQYF
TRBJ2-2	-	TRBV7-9	CASSFLTGELFF
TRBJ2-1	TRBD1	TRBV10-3	CAISPGQGDNEQFF
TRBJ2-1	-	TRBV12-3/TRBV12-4	CASSWDGGEQFF
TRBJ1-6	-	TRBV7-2	CASSAHRDSPLHF
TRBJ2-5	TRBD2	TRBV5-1	CASSLDRGVQETQYF
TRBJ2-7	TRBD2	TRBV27	CASRLGGAREGEQYF
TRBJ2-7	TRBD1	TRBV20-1	CSARGDRGGEQYF
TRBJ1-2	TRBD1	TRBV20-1	CSARGQGTYGYTF
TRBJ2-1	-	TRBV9	CASSSWKLGDEQFF
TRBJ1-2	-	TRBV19	CASTPTTVYGYTF
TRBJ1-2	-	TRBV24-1	CATSDHHDGYGYTF
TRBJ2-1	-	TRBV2	CASSRAGEGYNEQFF
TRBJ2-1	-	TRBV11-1	CASSGLIISSYNEQFF
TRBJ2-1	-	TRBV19	CASSSRTGIPSYNEQFF
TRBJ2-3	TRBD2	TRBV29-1	CSVGGAGGQDTQYF
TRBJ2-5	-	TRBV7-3	CASGTGETQYF
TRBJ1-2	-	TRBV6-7	CAERRARGYTF
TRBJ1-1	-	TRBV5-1	CASSLAVNTEAFF
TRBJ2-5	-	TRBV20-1	CSAREETQYF
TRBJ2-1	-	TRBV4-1	CASSQEGNEQFF
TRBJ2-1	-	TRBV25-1	CASNRDSGWDSEQFF
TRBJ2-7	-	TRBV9	CASSVEPQSEQYF
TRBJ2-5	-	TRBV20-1	CSAIRGGRETQYF
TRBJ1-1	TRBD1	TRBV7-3	CASGEGARVAEAFF
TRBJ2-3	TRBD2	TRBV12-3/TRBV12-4	CASSFRRKRDQTTDTQYF
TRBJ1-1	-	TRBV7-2	CASSSRTDIDTEAFF
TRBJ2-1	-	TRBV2	CASSEWWSNEQFF
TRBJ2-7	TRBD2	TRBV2	CASWIAGLTYEQYF
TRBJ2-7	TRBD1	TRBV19	CASSMGQATYEQYF
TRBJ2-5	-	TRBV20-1	CSARSAGDGQETQYF
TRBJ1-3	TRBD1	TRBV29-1	CSVEDPMTGEENTIYF
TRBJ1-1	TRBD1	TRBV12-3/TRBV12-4	CASRKRTGTEAFF
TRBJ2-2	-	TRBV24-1	CATSRYTGELFF
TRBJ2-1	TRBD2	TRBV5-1	CASSLAASGHNEQFF
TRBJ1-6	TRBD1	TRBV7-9	CASSLARTGYSPLHF
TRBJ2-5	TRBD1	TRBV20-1	CSAGTGRRGETQYF
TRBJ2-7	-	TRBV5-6	CASSPNTGYEQYF
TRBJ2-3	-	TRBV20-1	CSARDYSRVPSTDTQYF
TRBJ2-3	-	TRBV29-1	CSVDNPDTQYF
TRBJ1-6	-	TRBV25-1	CASSEDSYNSPLHF
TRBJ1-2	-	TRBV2	CASRRGAGDNYGYTF
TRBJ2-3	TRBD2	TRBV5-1	CASSARFSGLARLSTDTQYF
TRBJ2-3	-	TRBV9	CASSLSGTPDTQYF
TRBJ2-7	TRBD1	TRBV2	CASSPDRDWSEQYF
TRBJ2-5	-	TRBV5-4	CASSPDGAEQETQYF
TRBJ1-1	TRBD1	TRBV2	CASMHLGQGKPEAFF
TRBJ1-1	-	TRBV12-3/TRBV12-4	CASSLLAEMNTEAFF
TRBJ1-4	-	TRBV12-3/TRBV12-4	CASRPDRIYEKLFF
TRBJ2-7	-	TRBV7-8	CASSLGDYEQYF